The 2 T cell receptor beta chains reported below all come from one sample, sequenced in a study of naive and memory T cell subsets. Described treatment: skin biopsy from PPD injection site in Mantoux-positive individual. The library had UMIs added by 3' ligation of an oligonucleotide to TCR cDNA. Ligated cDNA underwent four rounds of PCR with nested alpha and beta constant region primers and SP2. Via MiXCR, TCRdb re-called the UMI-ligation and nested PCR reads, giving one row per CDR3 protein. This sample has 20,000 to 25,000 distinct CDR3 sequences; around 6% occur once, and the top ten carry over 5%. Sequenced here: skin, sampled from a tuberculin skin test site. The receptor source for this set is an adult in good health.

This chain joins TRBV7-2 and TRBJ1-1; D is unclear. The ends were cut back, 8 bases at V and 5 bases at J, with 18 bases in the middle. This CDR3 region has 14 residues. The germline V gene encodes CDR1 SGHTA and CDR2 FQGNSA. This CDR3 reads CASRVIWGGTEAFF. CDR3 nucleotide sequence: TGTGCCAGCCGCGTTATTTGGGGTGGGACTGAAGCTTTCTTT. The full variable domain, rest sourced from reference TRBV7-2 and TRBJ1-1, is GAGVSQSPSNKVTEKGKDVELRCDPISGHTALYWYRQSLGQGLEFLIYFQGNSAPDKSGLPSDRFSAERTGGSVSTLTIQRTQQEDSAVYLCASRVIWGGTEAFFGQGTRLTVV.

By sample share, this clonotype is medium-sized (0.01 to 0.1%). The chain is built from TRBV6-2 or TRBV6-3 and TRBJ1-1; D may be TRBD1 (6 bases). The CDR3 sequence is 13 residues long. Germline V gene sequence: CDR1 MNHEY, CDR2 SVGEGT. With 7 bases removed from V and 4 bases from J, the gap between germline ends came to 13 bases. CDR3 sequence reads: CASNLQGSTEAFF. The CDR3 bases are TGTGCCAGCAACTTACAGGGATCCACTGAAGCTTTCTTT.